This T cell receptor beta chain appears in the sequencing data of a study of cytomegalovirus exposure and HLA in healthy donors (TCRdb year 2017). Regarding the research as a whole: In an earlier analysis of under 750 of the donors, 276 Gb of sequence data and 117 million unique TCR beta sequences from about 179 million T cells were reported. An early release that covered some 630 HLA-typed donors contained about 300 gigabases of sequencing data and about 84 million unique TCR sequences. Among the roughly 410 genotyped donors, 81% belonged to the genetic ancestry cluster associated with self-reported Caucasian donors. The study aimed to test whether signatures of past pathogen exposure could be identified by cataloging public T cell receptors. The T cell repertoires of 666 subjects were profiled by immunosequencing and related to cytomegalovirus serostatus. In addition to the first cohort of several hundred subjects, a separate validation cohort of approximately 130 different subjects was used. To predict cytomegalovirus infection status, the study brought together high-throughput TCR immunosequencing, statistical association of individual TCRs with disease status, and machine learning. A later analysis re-examined previously published TCR beta repertoires from more than 550 donors and added high-resolution HLA genotyping to investigate patterns of TCR occurrence. Rather than using new phenotypic data, the later analysis identified candidate immune exposures from TCR beta sequences and from how often those sequences occurred across donors. To decide whether each TCR beta V gene segment behaved as functional or pseudogenic, an earlier analysis of approximately 620 of the donors relied on high-throughput TCR beta sequencing. Donor age, sex, ethnicity and CMV serostatus were compiled together with the repertoire data. A later genetic analysis took genome-wide SNP genotypes for about three fifths of the roughly 700 donors and used that subset as a discovery cohort. Every discovery cohort repertoire had been produced on one sequencing platform. HLA typing covered class I and class II loci at four-digit resolution. Typing coverage varied by locus: roughly 629-640 donors for A, B, C, DRB1 and DQB1; roughly 500 for DQA1; approximately 610 for DPA1; 450 to 480 for DPB1. Four or five DR-DQ haplotypes were handled as single units for association and clustering, since linkage in the cohort was strong. Across about 370 genotyped donors of the cohort, an average of approximately 240,000 unique TCR beta nucleotide sequences per donor were sequenced, and approximately 17% of those sequences were non-productive.

Inclusive of the bounding cysteine and phenylalanine, the CDR3 is 15 residues long. Only CDR3 DNA is held: 45 bases, read in frame from base 1. The germline V gene provides CDR1 SNHLY and CDR2 FYNNEI. The germline V end is reduced by 6 bases and the J end by 4 bases; junction bases left unmatched: 6. The protocol used for the library was the immunoSEQ multiplex PCR assay. For the multiplex PCR, a mixture combining 60 forward primers for TCR Vbeta segments and 13 reverse primers for TCR Jbeta segments was used. A multiplex PCR assay on genomic DNA amplified the CDR3 region of rearranged TCR beta genes. Amplified TCR beta libraries were sequenced as 87-base-pair reads on the Illumina HiSeq System. Under the source paper's analysis protocol: Across the 600 to 700 repertoires, a later analysis counted tens of millions of unique TCR beta chains, roughly 11 million of which were shared by at least two donors. Raw reads were error-corrected and collapsed into unique sequences with a nearest-neighbor algorithm that merged closely related sequences to remove PCR and sequencing errors. CDR3 sequences were aligned to IMGT reference sequences to assign V, D and J gene segments. For a sequence to be retained, at least a six-nucleotide match to both a V gene segment and a J gene segment was required. A rearrangement was called productive if the CDR3 had no stop codons and remained in frame with V and J, and every other rearrangement was called non-productive. CDR3 was defined according to IMGT convention as the region running from the second conserved V-encoded cysteine to the conserved J-encoded phenylalanine. Sequences without an unambiguous match to a single V gene segment were excluded from the earlier analysis of approximately 560 of the donors. In an earlier analysis of several hundred of the donors, a V segment was called functional when productive rearrangements were above 56.7%, and segregating when the standard deviation between donors exceeded 5%. A statistical classification framework was developed to diagnose cytomegalovirus status using the catalog of TCR beta chain sequences. In a later analysis, V and J genes were assigned by comparing TCR nucleotide sequences against IMGT/GENE-DB human TR gene sequences. The TCRdist pipeline was used in a later analysis to assign CDR3 sequences and most-parsimonious VDJ recombination scenarios. A later analysis defined each TCR beta chain by its CDR3 amino acid sequence plus V-gene family, and excluded reads lacking a unique V-gene family. In a later analysis, around 600 highly shared, low-generation-probability nucleotide sequences were removed to address suspected cross-contamination and a sequencing artifact. In a later analysis, a clonal expansion index was calculated for each public chain from normalized within-repertoire ranks of inferred template counts. In a later analysis, generation probabilities were computed with a VDJ recombination model fitted to out-of-frame rearrangements, and the resulting probabilities were checked against IGoR. Hypergeometric tests were used in a later analysis to score TCR-TCR, TCR-HLA and TCR-CMV co-occurrence, with a repertoire-size bias correction applied to the TCR pairs. To estimate false discovery rates, a later analysis permuted the HLA or CMV assignments 20 times. In a later analysis, co-occurring TCRs were grouped using DBSCAN, and TCRdist sequence similarity was added for clustering within HLA-allele-positive subsets. Repertoires with fewer than 30,000 or more than 120,000 public chains were left out of co-occurrence clustering, as were a handful of repertoires with anomalous nucleotide sharing. The immuneACCESS repertoire file appears here via TCRdb, limited to in-frame rearrangements. These files lack a portion of the clones; in checked studies, under half of the deficit traces to unresolved V genes, and the cause of the others is not known. Clonal size and the V and J genes are those of that table, whereas D and trimming came from the DNA. In all, the sample holds under 150,000 clones, and approximately 89% of those were seen once. Of the sample, about 7% falls within the top ten clones.

Details on this clone: What antigen it recognizes has not been identified. No per-base quality is available; no much larger clone lies one base away.

General conclusions and limits of the study: Some IMGT-functional V segments, including TRBV6-2 and TRBV6-3, could not be told apart with the 87-base-pair reads, so those segments were excluded. At a false discovery rate of 0.05, a later analysis linked 15,000 to 20,000 TCR beta sequences to specific HLA alleles. The study listed 164 TCR beta chains as associated with cytomegalovirus. In an earlier analysis of several hundred of the donors, most TCR beta V segments were observed in productive rearrangements about 87% or about 30% of the time, broadly matching IMGT annotations. Assigning TCR associations to individual alleles was difficult when HLA alleles, especially DR and DQ, strongly co-occurred. The classifier was reported to diagnose cytomegalovirus status with high specificity and sensitivity in both the original and validation cohorts. Immune exposure information for the cohort was limited to CMV serostatus. In a later analysis, HLA-associated TCR beta chains showed more clonal expansion and lower generation probabilities than non-associated chains that were equally common. An association between a missense DCLRE1C variant and V-gene and J-gene trimming of TCR beta chains was found in a later genetic analysis and replicated in an independent cohort. According to a later analysis, parvovirus B19, influenza, CMV and Epstein-Barr virus appeared linked to several top co-occurrence clusters. Most TCR sequences were seen in very few donors, while some public TCRs were found in many individuals. Presence/absence analyses assumed roughly uniform sequencing depth across donors, an assumption that may not hold. Because counts were too low, about 18 rarely observed V segments, including chromosome 9 orphons, were excluded from the earlier analysis of about 500 of the donors. HLA typing was unavailable for some donors at each locus, so association tests used only the typed subset. In a later genetic analysis, fewer N-insertions in productive TCRs were reported among donors in an Asian-associated ancestry cluster than the roughly 700-donor mean. According to the authors, the approach could potentially be generalized to other disease states and immunological phenotypes. A further reported finding was that TCR beta sequences accurately predicted the HLA-A and HLA-B alleles for most subjects in the first cohort. Correlated functional status among segregating V segments might be attributable to linkage disequilibrium, but an unknown experimental factor could not be ruled out. In vitro tests confirmed that a few of the cytomegalovirus-associated TCR beta chains recognize cytomegalovirus antigens. Most CMV-associated TCR beta chains appeared to be HLA-restricted in a later analysis, and the HLA associations seemed to be driven largely by CMV exposure. The cohort was sequenced for TCR beta chains only, and without alpha or paired-chain data the features that could be detected were limited. In a later analysis, the rate of TCR association differed among HLA loci, with DRB1 alleles having the most associated TCRs and HLA-C alleles having the fewest. The sequencing pipeline was judged likely to have produced a cluster of highly shared sequence variants as a technical artifact.

The cohort consisted of more than 650 healthy bone marrow donors. All cohort members were sampled while nominally healthy, although unrecorded immune exposures were likely present. The donor tested CMV seropositive, placing the donor among the 289 seropositive members of the cohort. A peripheral blood sample was provided by each donor, and peripheral blood mononuclear cells were used for TCR beta sequencing. Genomic DNA extraction from the blood cell samples was performed with the Qiagen DNeasy Blood Extraction Kit. This clonotype originated in a woman under 40 in good health and CMV-seropositive. The sample comprised PBMCs. This sequence uses TRBV2 and TRBJ2-6; TRBD1 aligns with 7 central bases. The CDR3 sequence is CASSRQGAGANVLTF. Read as DNA, the sequence is TGTGCCAGCAGCCGACAGGGCGCAGGGGCCAACGTCCTGACTTTC.